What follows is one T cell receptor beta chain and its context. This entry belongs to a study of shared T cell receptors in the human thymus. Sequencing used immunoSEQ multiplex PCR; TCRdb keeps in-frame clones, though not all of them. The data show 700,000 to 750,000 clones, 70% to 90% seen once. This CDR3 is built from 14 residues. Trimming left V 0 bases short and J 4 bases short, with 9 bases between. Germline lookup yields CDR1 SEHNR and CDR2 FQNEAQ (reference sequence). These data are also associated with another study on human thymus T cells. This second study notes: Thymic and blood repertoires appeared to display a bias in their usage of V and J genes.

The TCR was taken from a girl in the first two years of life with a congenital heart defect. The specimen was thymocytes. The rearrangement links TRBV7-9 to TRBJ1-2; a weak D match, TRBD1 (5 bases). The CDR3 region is CASSLAGQVYGYTF. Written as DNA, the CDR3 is TGTGCCAGCAGCTTAGCGGGGCAGGTCTATGGCTACACCTTC.